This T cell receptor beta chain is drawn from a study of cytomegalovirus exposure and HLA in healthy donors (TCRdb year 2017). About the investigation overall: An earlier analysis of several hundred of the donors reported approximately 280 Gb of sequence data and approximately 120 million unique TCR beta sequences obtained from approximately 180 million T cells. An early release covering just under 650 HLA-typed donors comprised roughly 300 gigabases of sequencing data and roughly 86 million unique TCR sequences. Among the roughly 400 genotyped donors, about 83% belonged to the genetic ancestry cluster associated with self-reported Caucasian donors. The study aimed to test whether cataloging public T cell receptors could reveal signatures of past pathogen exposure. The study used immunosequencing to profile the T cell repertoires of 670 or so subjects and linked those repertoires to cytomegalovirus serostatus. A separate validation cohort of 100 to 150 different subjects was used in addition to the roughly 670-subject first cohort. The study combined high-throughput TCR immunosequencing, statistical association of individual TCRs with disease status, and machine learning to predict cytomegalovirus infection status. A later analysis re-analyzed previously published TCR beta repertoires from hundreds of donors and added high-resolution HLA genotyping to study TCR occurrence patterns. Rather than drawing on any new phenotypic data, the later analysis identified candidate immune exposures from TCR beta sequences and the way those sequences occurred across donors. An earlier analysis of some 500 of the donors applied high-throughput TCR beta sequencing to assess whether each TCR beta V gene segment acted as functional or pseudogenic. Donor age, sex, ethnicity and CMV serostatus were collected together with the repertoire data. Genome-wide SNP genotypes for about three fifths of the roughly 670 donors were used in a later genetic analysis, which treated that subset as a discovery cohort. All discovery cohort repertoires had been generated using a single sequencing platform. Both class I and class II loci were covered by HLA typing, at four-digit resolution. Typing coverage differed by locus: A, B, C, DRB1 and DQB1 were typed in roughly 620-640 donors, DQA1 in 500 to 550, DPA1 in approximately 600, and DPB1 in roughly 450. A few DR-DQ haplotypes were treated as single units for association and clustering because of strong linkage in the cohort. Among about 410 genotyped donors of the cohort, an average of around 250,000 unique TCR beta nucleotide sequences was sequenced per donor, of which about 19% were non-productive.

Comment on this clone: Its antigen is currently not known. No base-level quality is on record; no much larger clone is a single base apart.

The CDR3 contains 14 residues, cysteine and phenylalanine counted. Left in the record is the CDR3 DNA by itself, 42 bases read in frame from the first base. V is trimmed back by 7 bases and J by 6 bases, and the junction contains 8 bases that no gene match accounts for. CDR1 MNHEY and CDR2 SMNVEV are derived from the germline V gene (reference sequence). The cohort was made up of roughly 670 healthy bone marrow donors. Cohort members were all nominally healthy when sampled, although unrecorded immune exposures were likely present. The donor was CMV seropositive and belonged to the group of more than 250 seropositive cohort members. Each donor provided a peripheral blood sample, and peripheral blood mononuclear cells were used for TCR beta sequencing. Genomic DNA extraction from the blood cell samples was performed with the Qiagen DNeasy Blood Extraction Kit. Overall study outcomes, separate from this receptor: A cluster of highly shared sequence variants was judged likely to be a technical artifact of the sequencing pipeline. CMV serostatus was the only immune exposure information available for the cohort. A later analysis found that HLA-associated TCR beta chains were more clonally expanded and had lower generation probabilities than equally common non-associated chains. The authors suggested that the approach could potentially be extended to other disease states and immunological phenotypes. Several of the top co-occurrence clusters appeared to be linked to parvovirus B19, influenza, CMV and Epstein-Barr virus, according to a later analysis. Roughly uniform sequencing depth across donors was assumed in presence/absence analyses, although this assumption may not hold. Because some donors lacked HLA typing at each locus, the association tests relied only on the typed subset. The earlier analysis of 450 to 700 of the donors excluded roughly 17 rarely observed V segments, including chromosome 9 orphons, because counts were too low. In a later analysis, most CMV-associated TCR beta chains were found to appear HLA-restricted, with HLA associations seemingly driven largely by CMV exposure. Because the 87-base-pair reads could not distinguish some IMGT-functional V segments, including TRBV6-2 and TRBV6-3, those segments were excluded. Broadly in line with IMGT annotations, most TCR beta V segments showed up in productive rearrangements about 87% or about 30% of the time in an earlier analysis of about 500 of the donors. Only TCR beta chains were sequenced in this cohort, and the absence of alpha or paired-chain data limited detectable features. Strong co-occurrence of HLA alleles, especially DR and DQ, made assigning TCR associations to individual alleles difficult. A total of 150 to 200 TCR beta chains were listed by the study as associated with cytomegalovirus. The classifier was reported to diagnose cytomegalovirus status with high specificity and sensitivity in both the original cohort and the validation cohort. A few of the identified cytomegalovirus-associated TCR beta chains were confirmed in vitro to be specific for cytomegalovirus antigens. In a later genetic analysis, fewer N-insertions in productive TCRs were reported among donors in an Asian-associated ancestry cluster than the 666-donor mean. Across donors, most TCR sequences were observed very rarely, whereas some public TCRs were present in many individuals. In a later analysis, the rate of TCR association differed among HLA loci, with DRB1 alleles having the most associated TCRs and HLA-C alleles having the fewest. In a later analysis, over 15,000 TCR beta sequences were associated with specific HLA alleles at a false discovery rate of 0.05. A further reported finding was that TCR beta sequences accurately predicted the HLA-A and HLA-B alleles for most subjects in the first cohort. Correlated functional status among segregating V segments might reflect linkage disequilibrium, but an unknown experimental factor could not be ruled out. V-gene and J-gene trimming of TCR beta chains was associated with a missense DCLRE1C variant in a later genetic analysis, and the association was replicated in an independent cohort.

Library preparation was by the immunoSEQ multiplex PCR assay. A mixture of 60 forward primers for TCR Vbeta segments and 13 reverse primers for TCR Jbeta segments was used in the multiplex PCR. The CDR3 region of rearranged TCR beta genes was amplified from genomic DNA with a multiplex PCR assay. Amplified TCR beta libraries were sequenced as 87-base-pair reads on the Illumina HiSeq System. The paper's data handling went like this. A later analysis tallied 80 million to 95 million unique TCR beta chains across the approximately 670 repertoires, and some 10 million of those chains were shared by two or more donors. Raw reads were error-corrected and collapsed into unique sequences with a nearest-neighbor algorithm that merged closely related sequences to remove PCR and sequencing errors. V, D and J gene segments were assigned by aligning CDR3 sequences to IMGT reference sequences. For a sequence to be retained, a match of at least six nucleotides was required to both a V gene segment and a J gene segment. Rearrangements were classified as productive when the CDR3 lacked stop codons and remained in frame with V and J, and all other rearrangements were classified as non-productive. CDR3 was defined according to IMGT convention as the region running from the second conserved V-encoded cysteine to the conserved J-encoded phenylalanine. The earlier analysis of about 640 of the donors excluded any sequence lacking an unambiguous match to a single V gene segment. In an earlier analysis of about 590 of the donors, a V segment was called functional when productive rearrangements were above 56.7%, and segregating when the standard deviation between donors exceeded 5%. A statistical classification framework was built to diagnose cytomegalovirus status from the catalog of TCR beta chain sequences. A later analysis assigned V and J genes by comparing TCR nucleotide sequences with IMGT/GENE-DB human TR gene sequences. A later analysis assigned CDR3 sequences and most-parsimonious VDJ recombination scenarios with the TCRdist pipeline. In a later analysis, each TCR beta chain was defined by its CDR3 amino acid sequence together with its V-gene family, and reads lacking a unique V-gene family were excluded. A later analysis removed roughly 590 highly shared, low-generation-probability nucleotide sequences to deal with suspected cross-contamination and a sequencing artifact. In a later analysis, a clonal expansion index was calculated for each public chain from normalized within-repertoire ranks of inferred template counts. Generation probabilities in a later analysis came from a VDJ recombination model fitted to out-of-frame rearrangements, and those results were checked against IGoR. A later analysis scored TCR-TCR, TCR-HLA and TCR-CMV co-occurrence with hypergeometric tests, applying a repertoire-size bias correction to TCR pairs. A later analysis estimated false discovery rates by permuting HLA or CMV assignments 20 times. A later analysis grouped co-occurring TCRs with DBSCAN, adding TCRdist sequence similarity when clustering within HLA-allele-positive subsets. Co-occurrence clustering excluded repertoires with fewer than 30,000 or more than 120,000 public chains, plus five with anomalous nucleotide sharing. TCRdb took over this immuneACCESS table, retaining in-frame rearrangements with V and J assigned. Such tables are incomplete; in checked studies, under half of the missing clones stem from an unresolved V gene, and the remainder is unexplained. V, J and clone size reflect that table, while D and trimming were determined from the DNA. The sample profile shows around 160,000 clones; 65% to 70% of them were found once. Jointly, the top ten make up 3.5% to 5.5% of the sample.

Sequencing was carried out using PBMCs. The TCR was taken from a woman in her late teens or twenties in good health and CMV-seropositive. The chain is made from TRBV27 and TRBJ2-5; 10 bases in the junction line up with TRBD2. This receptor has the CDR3 CASTDLAGAKTQYF. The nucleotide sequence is TGTGCCAGCACGGATCTAGCGGGGGCCAAGACCCAGTACTTC.